These T cell receptor beta chains were read from a single sample in a study of cytomegalovirus exposure and HLA in healthy donors. The table came from immunoSEQ multiplex PCR; TCRdb's copy has only in-frame clones and leaves some out. The sample lists 90,000 to 110,000 clones, roughly 80% occurring once. Material for sequencing was PBMCs. The origin of the receptors is a woman between 45 and 65 years old in good health and CMV-seropositive. CDR3s include the opening cysteine and the closing phenylalanine or tryptophan. A D gene is named only where the DNA matches it firmly. Clone size is stated in some rows and not others, as once, few, many or a class when expanded.

TRBV6-5,NA,TRBJ1-2,NA,CASSPGSYNYGYTF,TGTGCCAGCAGTCCGGGTAGTTATAACTATGGCTACACCTTC
TRBV2,NA,TRBJ1-1,NA,CASTGDTEAFF,TGTGCCAGCACAGGGGACACTGAAGCTTTCTTT
TRBV27,few,TRBJ1-4,NA,CASSPTGSTYEKLFF,TGTGCCAGCAGCCCCACAGGAAGCACGTATGAAAAACTGTTTTTT
TRBV4-1,NA,TRBJ1-5,NA,CASSPGWGNQPQHF,TGCGCCAGCAGCCCAGGCTGGGGCAATCAGCCCCAGCATTTT
TRBV29-1,NA,TRBJ1-1,NA,CSVGGRRDTEAFF,TGCAGCGTTGGAGGACGGAGGGATACTGAAGCTTTCTTT
TRBV7-2,few,TRBJ2-7,NA,CASSPLRGGAREQYF,TGTGCCAGCAGCCCCCTGAGGGGGGGGGCTCGCGAGCAGTACTTC
TRBV10-2,few,TRBJ1-5,NA,CASSEGGRVQPQHF,TGCGCCAGCAGTGAAGGAGGAAGGGTTCAGCCCCAGCATTTT
TRBV6-5,NA,TRBJ2-7,NA,CASSYGRTTSYEQYF,TGTGCCAGCAGTTACGGCAGGACAACCTCCTACGAGCAGTACTTC
TRBV9,NA,TRBJ2-3,TRBD2,CASSLGTSADTQYF,TGTGCCAGCAGCCTCGGGACTAGTGCAGATACGCAGTATTTT
TRBV5-4,once,TRBJ2-2,NA,CASRIYRDTGELFF,TGTGCCAGCAGGATTTACAGGGACACCGGGGAGCTGTTTTTT
TRBV7-3,NA,TRBJ2-3,NA,CASSLTGALGTQYF,TGTGCCAGCAGCTTAACGGGCGCGTTAGGTACGCAGTATTTT
TRBV7-2,few,TRBJ2-3,TRBD2,CASSLGLAGTDTQYF,TGTGCCAGCAGCCTCGGACTAGCGGGAACAGATACGCAGTATTTT
TRBV2,NA,TRBJ2-3,NA,CASVEEQSTDTQYF,TGTGCCAGCGTCGAGGAGCAAAGCACAGATACGCAGTATTTT
TRBV7-6,NA,TRBJ2-5,TRBD1,CASTLPATGVETQYF,TGTGCCAGCACCCTTCCCGCGACAGGGGTTGAGACCCAGTACTTC
TRBV5-6,NA,TRBJ2-7,TRBD1,CASSLGDRATYEQYF,TGTGCCAGCAGCTTGGGGGACAGGGCCACCTACGAGCAGTACTTC
TRBV5-4,NA,TRBJ1-4,NA,CASSLDREDWLFF,TGTGCCAGCAGCTTGGACCGGGAGGATTGGCTGTTTTTT
TRBV14,once,TRBJ1-2,NA,CASSQKRSLRGDGYTF,TGTGCCAGCAGCCAAAAACGCAGTTTAAGGGGCGATGGCTACACCTTC
TRBV7-2,NA,TRBJ2-5,TRBD2,CASTDETGTRSPGETQYF,TGTGCCAGCACAGATGAAACCGGGACTAGGAGTCCCGGGGAGACCCAGTACTTC
TRBV5-6,NA,TRBJ2-5,TRBD2,CASSLGLAPGTQYF,TGTGCCAGCAGCTTGGGACTAGCCCCCGGGACCCAGTACTTC
TRBV6-5,NA,TRBJ1-2,TRBD1,CASSSPQGAYYGYTF,TGTGCCAGCAGTTCCCCACAGGGGGCCTACTATGGCTACACCTTC
TRBV5-6,NA,TRBJ2-2,NA,CASSLGTHPGELFF,TGTGCCAGCAGCTTGGGGACACATCCCGGGGAGCTGTTTTTT
TRBV2,once,TRBJ1-1,TRBD1,CASRGDREGTEAFF,TGTGCCAGCAGGGGGGACAGGGAGGGGACTGAAGCTTTCTTT
TRBV4-1,NA,TRBJ2-1,TRBD2,CASSHQRTSGSNEQFF,TGCGCCAGCAGCCACCAGCGGACTAGCGGGAGCAATGAGCAGTTCTTC
TRBV25-1,NA,TRBJ1-6,TRBD1,CASSTPTGDNSPLHF,TGTGCCAGCAGTACCCCGACAGGGGATAATTCACCCCTCCACTTT
TRBV5-1,NA,TRBJ1-6,NA,CASSPGEYNSPLHF,TGCGCCAGCAGCCCGGGGGAATATAATTCACCCCTCCACTTT
TRBV18,NA,TRBJ2-3,NA,CASSPNSPTDTQYF,TGTGCCAGCTCACCTAACTCCCCCACAGATACGCAGTATTTT
TRBV7-6,NA,TRBJ1-2,NA,CASSGGLHSHGYTF,TGTGCCAGCAGCGGTGGCCTCCATTCTCATGGCTACACCTTC
TRBV10-3,NA,TRBJ2-2,NA,CAISEREAGELFF,TGTGCCATCAGTGAGAGGGAGGCCGGGGAGCTGTTTTTT
TRBV6-6,NA,TRBJ1-6,NA,CASTQDIFYSPLHF,TGTGCCAGCACCCAGGACATTTTTTATTCACCCCTCCACTTT
TRBV13,NA,TRBJ2-7,TRBD1,CASSVSVGQASYEQYF,TGTGCCAGCAGCGTATCCGTGGGACAGGCTAGCTACGAGCAGTACTTC
TRBV2,NA,TRBJ2-1,TRBD2,CASSSSGIWVEQFF,TGTGCCAGCAGTTCTAGCGGGATATGGGTTGAGCAGTTCTTC
TRBV5-4,once,TRBJ1-2,NA,CASSQFGGAPYGYTF,TGTGCCAGCAGCCAGTTCGGGGGGGCGCCCTATGGCTACACCTTC
TRBV27,NA,TRBJ2-7,TRBD1,CASSSDREVYEQYF,TGTGCCAGCAGCTCGGACAGGGAGGTTTACGAGCAGTACTTC
TRBV5-1,NA,TRBJ1-5,TRBD1,CASSWGQGGNQPQHF,TGCGCCAGCAGCTGGGGACAGGGTGGCAATCAGCCCCAGCATTTT
TRBV7-3,NA,TRBJ2-5,NA,CASSPKGPPGGETQYF,TGTGCCAGCAGCCCTAAGGGACCTCCTGGGGGGGAGACCCAGTACTTC
TRBV27,NA,TRBJ2-7,NA,CASSPGRSYEQYF,TGTGCCAGCAGTCCGGGGAGATCCTACGAGCAGTACTTC
TRBV9,NA,TRBJ1-1,TRBD1,CASSPWTGGSLHEAFF,TGTGCCAGCAGCCCCTGGACAGGGGGATCCCTTCATGAAGCTTTCTTT
TRBV7-3,once,TRBJ1-5,NA,CASSLTSGVGQPQHF,TGTGCCAGCAGCTTAACGTCAGGGGTTGGTCAGCCCCAGCATTTT
TRBV5-1,NA,TRBJ2-2,NA,CASSLEASNTGELFF,TGCGCCAGCAGCTTGGAAGCGTCGAACACCGGGGAGCTGTTTTTT
TRBV27,NA,TRBJ2-4,TRBD1,CASSFSGTGVDSQYF,TGTGCCAGCAGTTTTTCCGGGACAGGGGTAGACAGTCAGTACTTC
TRBV7-6,once,TRBJ2-7,TRBD1,CASSLEGTDYEQYF,TGTGCCAGCAGCTTAGAAGGGACAGACTACGAGCAGTACTTC
TRBV14,NA,TRBJ1-1,NA,CASSQGSEAFF,TGTGCCAGCAGCCAAGGCAGTGAAGCTTTCTTT
TRBV2,NA,TRBJ1-1,NA,CASNQQGNTEAFF,TGTGCCAGCAACCAACAGGGGAACACTGAAGCTTTCTTT
TRBV10-1,NA,TRBJ2-2,NA,CASSELALPPGELFF,TGCGCCAGCAGTGAGCTAGCCCTCCCCCCCGGGGAACTGTTTTTT
TRBV4-3,few,TRBJ2-7,TRBD1,CASSQESGGLGEQYF,TGCGCCAGCAGCCAAGAATCAGGGGGCCTTGGAGAGCAGTACTTC
TRBV7-9,NA,TRBJ1-4,NA,CSSSPGDMLLKANEKLFF,TGTTCCAGCAGCCCCGGGGACATGCTACTAAAGGCTAATGAAAAACTGTTTTTT
TRBV6-5,NA,TRBJ1-1,TRBD1,CASSYRGGGTEAFF,TGTGCCAGCAGTTACCGAGGGGGCGGCACTGAAGCTTTCTTT
TRBV25-1,NA,TRBJ2-6,NA,CASSPGSGANGLTF,TGTGCCAGCAGTCCAGGCTCTGGGGCCAACGGCCTGACTTTC
TRBV7-2,NA,TRBJ2-5,TRBD2,CASSYTSGLAGGHRETQYF,TGTGCCAGCAGCTATACTTCGGGACTAGCGGGGGGCCATAGGGAGACCCAGTACTTC
TRBV6-6,NA,TRBJ2-7,TRBD2,CASSFQRDYEQYF,TGTGCCAGCAGTTTCCAGCGGGACTACGAGCAGTACTTC
TRBV4-3,NA,TRBJ2-7,NA,CASSLQGGNEQYF,TGCGCCAGCAGCCTCCAGGGGGGCAACGAGCAGTACTTC
TRBV5-1,NA,TRBJ1-1,NA,CASSYWTVDGEAFF,TGCGCCAGCAGCTACTGGACAGTCGATGGTGAAGCTTTCTTT
TRBV5-1,NA,TRBJ2-3,NA,CASQITGGGTDTQYF,TGCGCCAGCCAGATAACAGGGGGGGGGACAGATACGCAGTATTTT
TRBV19,few,TRBJ2-7,TRBD2,CASRLAGSSYEQYF,TGTGCCAGTAGGCTAGCGGGGTCCTCCTACGAGCAGTACTTC
TRBV19,NA,TRBJ1-2,TRBD1,CASRDRLTYYGYTF,TGTGCCAGTAGGGACAGGCTGACTTACTATGGCTACACCTTC